This record concerns one TCR beta chain sequence. The antigen remains undetermined. These data come from a study of STAT5B mutations in CD4+ large granular lymphocyte leukemia. Study-level points and caveats: Patient CD4-sorted repertoires looked more clonal than healthy CD4+ repertoires, even without putative leukemic clones. Compared with healthy controls (2/35), patient top clones favored TRBV06 (8/27). Without HLA matching, higher CD4+ than CD8+ T-LGLL clonality could reflect small sample size.

Repertoires were generated with immunoSEQ multiplex PCR, while TCRdb's copy carries only in-frame clones and drops some. This sample has around 28,000 clones, with around 72% found just once. Control samples were healthy donors' buffy coats. Germline CDR1 is DFQATT and CDR2 is SNEGSKA (reference sequence). The CDR3 runs 11 residues. V was pared by 3 bases and J by 13 bases, with 13 bases between. The sequenced sample consisted of CD4+ T cells from blood buffy coats. J is TRBJ2-4 and V is TRBV20-1; tentatively, D is TRBD1 (5 bases). The receptor was isolated from a human donor in good health. The CDR3 sequence: CSASPGQGQYF. CDR3 coding DNA: TGCAGTGCTAGTCCGGGTCAGGGACAGTACTTC.